This TCR beta chain was sequenced for a study of a mutant IDH1 vaccine in newly diagnosed glioma. Study-wide background: Of the patients given treatment, 62.5% were male and 37.5% were female, and a mean age of around 44 years was recorded. Study results and limitations: No link was apparently found between pseudoprogression and changes in top peripheral T cell clonotypes.

Time point noted: week 47, end of study. Topical imiquimod was applied with each vaccine dose, which held 300 ug of mutant IDH1 20-mer peptide. Produced via immunoSEQ multiplex PCR; TCRdb's table is partial and in-frame only. The sample consists of some 60,000 clones, 83% of them appearing once. This clone was observed a single time. Its target is not known. The clonotype was recovered from a man aged 30 to 39 with glioma. The sequencing here drew on PBMCs, taken from a glioma patient whose treatment included an IDH1 peptide vaccine.

The CDR3 loop reads CASSLGSSRSYEKLFF. The CDR3 nucleotides read TGCGCCAGCAGCTTGGGGTCCAGCCGGTCTTATGAAAAACTGTTTTTT. The chain uses TRBV5-1 and TRBJ1-4; no definite D call. The germline V gene encodes CDR1 SGHRS and CDR2 YFSETQ. V gave up 0 bases and J gave up 6 bases, with 15 bases separating them. This CDR3 has 16 amino acids. The full variable domain, rest sourced from reference TRBV5-1 and TRBJ1-4, is KAGVTQTPRYLIKTRGQQVTLSCSPISGHRSVSWYQQTPGQGLQFLFEYFSETQRNKGNFPGRFSGRQFSNSRSEMNVSTLELGDSALYLCASSLGSSRSYEKLFFGSGTQLSVL.